In this sample, the clone carrying this T cell receptor beta chain turned up many times. cDNA molecules, individually, were tagged with unique molecular identifiers. TCRdb reprocessed the 5' RACE reads via MiXCR and lists one record per CDR3 protein. Found here are some 57,000 distinct CDR3 sequences, less than 9.5% of them singletons; the top ten hold 3.9%. This sample stems from a study of early T cells in non-severe SARS-CoV-2 infection. Overall study: Chains stayed unpaired after sequencing of bulk RNA from unsorted whole blood.

Germline lookup yields CDR1 SGHAT and CDR2 FQNNGV. V lost 3 bases and J 9 bases, leaving 15 bases between the germline ends. This CDR3 comprises 15 residues. This TCR came from an adult who was a healthcare worker with PCR-confirmed SARS-CoV-2 infection or an uninfected control (not recorded which). The V and J genes are TRBV11-2 and TRBJ1-6, with D tentatively TRBD1 (5 bases). The material was whole blood, obtained at baseline. CDR3 bases: TGTGCCAGCAGCTTTGGGACCGGGGTGGGTTCACCCCTCCACTTT. As protein: CASSFGTGVGSPLHF.